This is a list of T cell receptor beta chains from one sample in a study of shared clonotypes between healthy human individuals. TCRdb's table, derived via immunoSEQ multiplex PCR, lists solely in-frame clones and lacks some. The sample shows fewer than 2.5 million clones, 90% to 95% of them seen only once. Sequenced: naive CD4+ T cells from PBMCs. These receptors were collected from a man aged 18-30 years in good health. Some clones in this sample may be carry-over from other donors' samples. Both conserved end residues are part of each CDR3. A D gene is named only where the DNA matches it firmly. Part of the rows lack a size; the others show once, few, many or a class for expanded clones.

cdr3_nt | cdr3_aa | v_call | d_call | j_call | clone_size
TGTGCCAGCAGATGGTCCCAAGAGACCCAGTACTTC | CASRWSQETQYF | TRBV6-1 | NA | TRBJ2-5 | NA
TGCGCCAGCAGCCACACCGGGACAGGGGTTGGTGGTGGAGAGACCCAGTACTTC | CASSHTGTGVGGGETQYF | TRBV5-1 | TRBD1 | TRBJ2-5 | NA
TGTGCCAGCAGTGCTACGGACGGGCCGAGGGGAAACACCATATATTTT | CASSATDGPRGNTIYF | TRBV28 | NA | TRBJ1-3 | NA
TGTGCCAGCAGCAAAAGGGACTACGAGCAGTACTTC | CASSKRDYEQYF | TRBV13 | NA | TRBJ2-7 | once
TGTGCCAGCAGCCTCAGACTAGCGGACAATGAGCAGTTCTTC | CASSLRLADNEQFF | TRBV9 | TRBD2 | TRBJ2-1 | NA
TGTGCCAGCAGCCCCTCCCCCCGGGTGGCAGGGGCCTACAATGAGCAGTTCTTC | CASSPSPRVAGAYNEQFF | TRBV9 | NA | TRBJ2-1 | NA
TGTGCCAGCAGTTTATCCCGGACAGGGACCTACGAGCAGTACTTC | CASSLSRTGTYEQYF | TRBV27 | TRBD1 | TRBJ2-7 | NA
TGTGCCAGCAGATACCGGGACAGGGGCTATGGCTACACCTTC | CASRYRDRGYGYTF | TRBV6-5 | TRBD1 | TRBJ1-2 | once
TGTGCCAGCAGCCCGCGTGGGGGCCTGGGCCGCGGGGCCAACGTCCTGACTTTC | CASSPRGGLGRGANVLTF | TRBV7-3 | NA | TRBJ2-6 | NA
TGTGCCAGCAGCTTAGGGGCAGGGGTACGTTACGAGCAGTACTTC | CASSLGAGVRYEQYF | TRBV7-8 | NA | TRBJ2-7 | NA
TGTGCCAGCAGGGCAGGGAGCTCCTACAATGAGCAGTTCTTC | CASRAGSSYNEQFF | TRBV7-9 | NA | TRBJ2-1 | NA
TGTGCCAGCAGTTCCGGACAGGGGGTTGAAGCTTTCTTT | CASSSGQGVEAFF | TRBV5-4 | TRBD1 | TRBJ1-1 | NA
TGTGCCAGCAGCTTAGGTCCAGATCAAGAGACCCAGTACTTC | CASSLGPDQETQYF | TRBV11-3 | NA | TRBJ2-5 | NA
TGTGCCAGCAGCCCGACCGGACAGGGGTCCCCAGATACGCAGTATTTT | CASSPTGQGSPDTQYF | TRBV7-9 | TRBD1 | TRBJ2-3 | NA
TGCGCCAGCAGCTCCCAGACAGGCAACGAGCAGTACTTC | CASSSQTGNEQYF | TRBV5-1 | NA | TRBJ2-7 | NA
TGTGCCAGCAGTTTCCAAGGGACAGGGAATGAAAAACTGTTTTTT | CASSFQGTGNEKLFF | TRBV6-6 | TRBD1 | TRBJ1-4 | NA
TGTGCCAGCAGTTATCGGCAACTAGGGACAGATACGCAGTATTTT | CASSYRQLGTDTQYF | TRBV27 | NA | TRBJ2-3 | NA
TGTGCCAGCGTATACGTGGGGGGAGCCCAGGGCTACACCTTC | CASVYVGGAQGYTF | TRBV28 | NA | TRBJ1-2 | NA
TGTGCCAGCAGCCAAGATTTCACAGGGAGAAGGGAAAAACTGTTTTTT | CASSQDFTGRREKLFF | TRBV14 | NA | TRBJ1-4 | NA
TGCGCCAGCAGCCCGGAGGGGCCGTCCTACGAGCAGTACTTC | CASSPEGPSYEQYF | TRBV5-1 | NA | TRBJ2-7 | NA
TGCAGCGTTGTGGTGGGAATTCAGCGGGAGGCGACGTACTTC | CSVVVGIQREATYF | TRBV29-1 | TRBD2 | TRBJ2-7 | NA
TGCAGCGTTGAACAACAGGGGTCTGGCTACACCTTC | CSVEQQGSGYTF | TRBV29-1 | TRBD1 | TRBJ1-2 | NA
TGTGCCAGCAGTTTTTCGGGACAGGGGGTGGGGCAGTACTTC | CASSFSGQGVGQYF | TRBV28 | TRBD1 | TRBJ2-7 | NA
TGTGCCAGCAGTTACGGGGGACAAGAGACCCAGTACTTC | CASSYGGQETQYF | TRBV28 | NA | TRBJ2-5 | NA
TGTGCCAGCAGTGTAGCTACCGGGGAGCTGTTTTTT | CASSVATGELFF | TRBV7-8 | NA | TRBJ2-2 | NA
TGCGCCAGCAGTCCAGACAGGTTCTATGGCTACACCTTC | CASSPDRFYGYTF | TRBV10-1 | NA | TRBJ1-2 | NA
TGTGCCAGCAGCTGGACAGTTTTCTACGAGCAGTACTTC | CASSWTVFYEQYF | TRBV14 | NA | TRBJ2-7 | NA
TGTGCCAGCACCCGTTGGGGGGGAAGCACAGATACGCAGTATTTT | CASTRWGGSTDTQYF | TRBV7-2 | TRBD2 | TRBJ2-3 | few
TGTGCCAGCATCTTGTTCGGAGGCAGCAATCAGCCCCAGCATTTT | CASILFGGSNQPQHF | TRBV6-1 | NA | TRBJ1-5 | few
TGTGCCAGCAGCACGGTAAACAAAAACATTCAGTACTTC | CASSTVNKNIQYF | TRBV7-2 | NA | TRBJ2-4 | NA
TGTGCCAGTAGTGCCAGGGGGGGTGAGCAGTTCTTC | CASSARGGEQFF | TRBV19 | NA | TRBJ2-1 | NA
TGTGCCAGCAGCCTCGGGGTGACCCTCCCAGATACGCAGTATTTT | CASSLGVTLPDTQYF | TRBV14 | NA | TRBJ2-3 | NA
TGTGCCAGCAGCTTAGACAGGGGATCGGCCTACGAGCAGTACTTC | CASSLDRGSAYEQYF | TRBV7-2 | TRBD1 | TRBJ2-7 | NA
TGTGCCAGCAGTTTGGAGGACAGCTATGGCTACACCTTC | CASSLEDSYGYTF | TRBV28 | NA | TRBJ1-2 | NA
TGCGCCAGCAGCTTGTTTGTTGGGGGTAACACCGGGGAGCTGTTTTTT | CASSLFVGGNTGELFF | TRBV5-1 | NA | TRBJ2-2 | NA
TGTGCCAGCAGTTCCGGGTCCTTGGGAGCCTACGAGCAGTACTTC | CASSSGSLGAYEQYF | TRBV6-5 | NA | TRBJ2-7 | NA